This TCR beta chain was documented in a study of cytomegalovirus exposure and HLA in healthy donors. Study-level information: The Caucasian-associated ancestry cluster held about 80% of 350 to 450 genotyped donors.

Study results and limitations: A missense DCLRE1C variant was associated with V- and J-gene trimming of TCR beta chains in a later analysis, and an independent cohort replicated the association.

As regards this clone: The antigen remains unidentified.

It was with 60 Vbeta and 13 Jbeta primers that the PCR ran. Only in-frame clones appear in the TCRdb table, and some are missing; sequencing was by immunoSEQ multiplex PCR. The repertoire holds about 120,000 clones, with 77% as singletons. The specimen was PBMCs. The receptor's source is a man aged 18 to 35 in good health and CMV-seropositive.

CDR3 DNA: TGTGCCAGCAGCAAAGGGACTAGCGGGACAGATACGCAGTATTTT. The encoded protein is CASSKGTSGTDTQYF. The V call is TRBV21-1, the J call TRBJ2-3; no DNA check was done on the table's D call, TRBD2. TRBV21-1 is a known pseudogene. The CDR3 is 15 amino acids.